This T cell receptor (beta chain) was captured by sequencing in a study of a mutant IDH1 vaccine in newly diagnosed glioma. The table came from immunoSEQ multiplex PCR; TCRdb's copy has only in-frame clones and leaves some out. The sample has just under 95,000 clones, roughly four fifths seen once. The time point here: baseline, week 1 (first vaccination visit). Treatment here: pre-vaccination baseline after standard-of-care therapy. Sequencing was performed on PBMCs, taken from a glioma patient treated with radiotherapy, temozolomide or both. This clonotype originated in a woman aged 45 to 65 with glioma.

CDR3 bases: TGTGCCAGCAGTCCCGGGTTGGGGGGCAGGTTCGAGCAGTACTTC. It translates to CASSPGLGGRFEQYF. The rearrangement joins TRBV6-5 to TRBJ2-7; D may match TRBD1 or TRBD2 (6 bases each). Between the trimmed V and J ends, which lost 5 bases and 6 bases, there was a span of 20 bases. The germline V gene has CDR1 MNHEY and CDR2 SVGAGI. The CDR3 covers 15 residues.